These 21 T cell receptor beta chains share one sample of origin, sequenced in a study of OX40 agonist ivuxolimab in advanced cancers. The receptor library was made with the immunoSEQ multiplex PCR assay. This is the immuneACCESS table as TCRdb keeps it, with only in-frame sequences that have V and J called. A part of the clones is gone; compared with another copy, unresolved V genes explain less than half, and the rest is unexplained. The sample table shows some 86,000 clones, and approximately 85% are seen once. The biggest ten clones account for around 3.8% of the sample. The input for sequencing was CD4+ or CD8+ T cells sorted from blood, taken in a trial of the OX40 agonist ivuxolimab. The source of these receptors is an adult with an advanced solid tumor such as melanoma, head and neck, liver or kidney cancer.

The chain combines TRBV5-1 with TRBJ1-2, with 7 bases lining up with TRBD1. The CDR3 has 14 amino acids. With V trimmed by 0 bases and J by 5 bases, 4 bases remained unmatched. The germline CDR1 and CDR2 sequences are SGHRS and YFSETQ. The CDR3 region is CASSLGDRGYGYTF. In nucleotides, the CDR3 is TGCGCCAGCAGCTTGGGGGACAGAGGATATGGCTACACCTTC. Full variable domain (outside the CDR3, taken from reference TRBV5-1 and TRBJ1-2): KAGVTQTPRYLIKTRGQQVTLSCSPISGHRSVSWYQQTPGQGLQFLFEYFSETQRNKGNFPGRFSGRQFSNSRSEMNVSTLELGDSALYLCASSLGDRGYGYTFGSGTRLTVV.

The chain recombines TRBV7-9 with TRBJ2-3; D unclear. The CDR3 length is 15 residues. Germline assignment: CDR1 SEHNR and CDR2 FQNEAQ (reference sequence). V lost 3 bases, J lost 1 base, and 11 bases lay in between. The CDR3 loop reads CASSFPGSGTDTQYF. The DNA for the CDR3 is TGTGCCAGCAGCTTCCCAGGTTCTGGCACAGATACGCAGTATTTT.

The chain recombines TRBV28 with TRBJ1-2; 10 nucleotides align to TRBD1. The CDR3 covers 14 residues. The germline gives CDR1 MDHEN, CDR2 SYDVKM. The trim removed 4 bases at V and 6 bases at J, leaving 5 bases unmatched. In DNA form, the CDR3 reads TGTGCCAGCAGTTCGGGGGGGACAGGGGATGGCTACACCTTC. Its protein product is CASSSGGTGDGYTF.

This CDR3 reads CASSDNKEDTQYF. For the CDR3, the DNA is TGTGCCAGCAGTGATAACAAAGAAGATACGCAGTATTTT. The chain couples TRBV2 to TRBJ2-3; D not certain. The CDR3 loop spans 13 amino acids. Germline V gene data show CDR1 as SNHLY and CDR2 as FYNNEI. V was cut by 3 bases and J by 5 bases, with 9 bases left in between.

This clone has a handful of counts. The chain carries TRBV27 and TRBJ2-1, with TRBD2 matching 9 bases. V lost 9 bases and J lost 7; bases outside the gene matches: 10. The CDR3 length is 14 residues. Germline lookup yields CDR1 MNHEY and CDR2 SMNVEV (reference sequence). For the CDR3, the DNA is TGTGCCAGTCGTAGCGGGAGAATGGGGAATGAGCAGTTCTTC. Its translation is CASRSGRMGNEQFF.

V and J are TRBV5-1 and TRBJ2-1; 12 bases are shared with TRBD2. Germline V gives CDR1 SGHRS, CDR2 YFSETQ. The CDR3 contains 14 residues. V shed 5 bases, J shed 9 bases, and the junction held 6 bases outside the gene matches. CDR3 coding DNA: TGCGCCAGCAGGGCGACTAGCGGGAGACTTGAGCAGTTCTTC. It is translated as CASRATSGRLEQFF. Full variable domain (rest looked up from reference TRBV5-1 and TRBJ2-1): KAGVTQTPRYLIKTRGQQVTLSCSPISGHRSVSWYQQTPGQGLQFLFEYFSETQRNKGNFPGRFSGRQFSNSRSEMNVSTLELGDSALYLCASRATSGRLEQFFGPGTRLTVL.

As for this clone: At one boundary the junction diverges from the germline segment, which might be a read error. The J gene is TRBJ2-5, the V gene TRBV11-1; 13 bases line up with TRBD2. The germline V gene has CDR1 SGHAT and CDR2 FQDESV (reference sequence). The CDR3 contains 16 residues. CDR3: CASSSGTSGNWETRYF. In DNA form, the CDR3 reads TGTGCCAGCAGCTCAGGGACTAGCGGGAATTGGGAGACCCGGTACTTC.

The V call is TRBV27, the J call TRBJ2-7, with D tentatively TRBD1 (6 bases). CDR3 size: 14 residues. Germline loops: CDR1 MNHEY, CDR2 SMNVEV (reference sequence). The ends were cut back, 1 base at V and 3 bases at J, with 10 bases in the middle. The CDR3 nucleotides are TGTGCCAGCAGTTTATATCTGGACAGCTACGAGCAGTACTTC. Amino acids: CASSLYLDSYEQYF.

This clone was recorded once. The chain joins TRBV15 to TRBJ2-7; D gene ambiguous. The V and J ends lost 0 bases and 6 bases respectively, with 15 bases between them. The germline CDR1 and CDR2 sequences are LNHNV and YYDKDF (reference sequence). This CDR3 region has 15 residues. CDR3: CATSRDLSPSAEQYF. CDR3 DNA: TGTGCCACCAGCAGAGATTTAAGCCCCTCAGCCGAGCAGTACTTC.

The chain has TRBV5-1 and TRBJ2-7, with TRBD1 matching over 9 bases. This CDR3 contains 13 residues. After removal of 5 bases from V and 3 bases from J, the junction contained 3 bases not matched to a gene. Germline V gene data show CDR1 as SGHRS and CDR2 as YFSETQ. The CDR3 loop is CASRQGQGYEQYF. The DNA for the CDR3 is TGCGCCAGCAGACAGGGACAGGGCTACGAGCAGTACTTC. The whole variable domain, remainder taken from reference TRBV5-1 and TRBJ2-7, is KAGVTQTPRYLIKTRGQQVTLSCSPISGHRSVSWYQQTPGQGLQFLFEYFSETQRNKGNFPGRFSGRQFSNSRSEMNVSTLELGDSALYLCASRQGQGYEQYFGPGTRLTVT.

CDR3: CASSPEAGESNNEQFF. CDR3 DNA: TGCGCCAGCAGCCCTGAAGCGGGAGAATCCAACAATGAGCAGTTCTTC. The chain joins TRBV5-1 to TRBJ2-1, with TRBD2 matching 8 bases. The CDR3 is made up of 16 amino acids. CDR1 and CDR2 from the germline V gene are SGHRS and YFSETQ. V dropped 4 bases and J dropped 5; count of bases not matched to a gene: 11.

The CDR3 reads CAWSPPGTGSYEQYF. The DNA of the CDR3 is TGTGCCTGGAGCCCTCCCGGGACAGGGTCCTACGAGCAGTACTTC. This chain links TRBV30 with TRBJ2-7; 9 bases match TRBD1. CDR3 length: 15 residues. J was trimmed by 1 base and V by 3 bases; bases with no gene match: 7. Germline V gene sequence: CDR1 GTSNPN, CDR2 SVGIG (reference sequence).

The CDR3 bases are TGTGCCAGCTCCAACCTACTAGCGGGAGTTTTCAATGAGCAGTTCTTC. Amino acid sequence: CASSNLLAGVFNEQFF. This chain links TRBV18 with TRBJ2-1; 11 bases are a match to TRBD2. Germline V gene sequence: CDR1 KGHSH, CDR2 LQKENI. The CDR3 length is 16 residues. J gave up 6 bases and V 6 bases, and 10 bases lay outside the gene matches.

The chain employs TRBV7-2 and TRBJ2-7; no clear D. The CDR3 consists of 13 residues. The germline gives CDR1 SGHTA, CDR2 FQGNSA. V shed 2 bases and J shed 6 bases, with 11 bases lying between them. CDR3 residues: CASSLPSRVEQYF. CDR3 DNA sequence: TGTGCCAGCAGCTTACCCTCCCGGGTCGAGCAGTACTTC.

The chain recombines TRBV7-2 with TRBJ2-7; 7 bases are shared with TRBD2. This CDR3 comprises 13 residues. CDR1 SGHTA and CDR2 FQGNSA come from the germline V gene. Trimming at V came to 5 bases and at J to 6 bases, leaving 7 bases not matched to a gene. The CDR3 nucleotides read TGTGCCAGCAGCCCCGGACTAGTTTCCGAGCAGTACTTC. This codes for CASSPGLVSEQYF.

The chain combines TRBV25-1 with TRBJ2-1, with 7 bases that match TRBD2. The CDR3 is made up of 16 amino acids. CDR1 is MGHDK, CDR2 SYGVNS, per germline. The J segment lost 7 bases and the V segment lost 4 bases, leaving 13 bases of the junction unmatched. The CDR3 protein is CASSARGRAVKNEQFF. CDR3 DNA: TGTGCCAGCAGTGCCCGCGGGAGAGCTGTCAAAAATGAGCAGTTCTTC.

This clone showed up just a few times. V is TRBV18 and J is TRBJ1-2; no clear D gene. Germline lookup yields CDR1 KGHSH and CDR2 LQKENI. V was trimmed by 5 bases and J by 9 bases, leaving 10 bases between them. The CDR3 extends over 11 amino acids. The CDR3 DNA reads TGTGCCAGCTCAACTGGTGAAAGCTACACCTTC. Translation: CASSTGESYTF.

This clone was seen a handful of times. The rearrangement uses TRBV7-9 and TRBJ2-7; D is unclear. The CDR3 contains 12 residues. Germline V lookup: CDR1 SEHNR, CDR2 FQNEAQ (reference sequence). With 3 bases removed from V and 4 bases from J, the gap between germline ends came to 7 bases. The CDR3 protein is CASSFSGYEQYF. DNA of the CDR3: TGTGCCAGCAGCTTTTCTGGGTACGAGCAGTACTTC.

The chain carries TRBV28 and TRBJ2-7; D is undetermined. V lost 6 bases, J lost 0 bases, and 9 bases lay in between. The CDR3 runs to 13 residues. The germline CDR1 and CDR2 sequences are MDHEN and SYDVKM. CDR3: CASSNRISYEQYF. In nucleotides, the CDR3 is TGTGCCAGCAGCAACAGAATCTCCTACGAGCAGTACTTC.

J is TRBJ2-1 and V is TRBV6-1, with D possibly TRBD1 on 5 matching bases. V shed 7 bases and J shed 5 bases, with 18 bases lying between them. The CDR3 extends over 15 amino acids. Germline lookup yields CDR1 MNHNS and CDR2 SASEGT. The CDR3: CASIRQLNRDNEQFF. The CDR3, as DNA: TGTGCCAGCATTCGACAGTTAAACCGGGACAATGAGCAGTTCTTC.

The chain joins TRBV6-1 to TRBJ2-7; D might be TRBD1 or TRBD2, each matching 5 bases. Trimming pared 6 bases from V and 3 bases from J, leaving 18 bases between. Germline CDR1 MNHNS, CDR2 SASEGT. The CDR3 totals 15 residues. CDR3 sequence (DNA): TGTGCCAGCAGCTGGGGCTGGGAGTATGACTACGAGCAGTACTTC. This codes for CASSWGWEYDYEQYF.